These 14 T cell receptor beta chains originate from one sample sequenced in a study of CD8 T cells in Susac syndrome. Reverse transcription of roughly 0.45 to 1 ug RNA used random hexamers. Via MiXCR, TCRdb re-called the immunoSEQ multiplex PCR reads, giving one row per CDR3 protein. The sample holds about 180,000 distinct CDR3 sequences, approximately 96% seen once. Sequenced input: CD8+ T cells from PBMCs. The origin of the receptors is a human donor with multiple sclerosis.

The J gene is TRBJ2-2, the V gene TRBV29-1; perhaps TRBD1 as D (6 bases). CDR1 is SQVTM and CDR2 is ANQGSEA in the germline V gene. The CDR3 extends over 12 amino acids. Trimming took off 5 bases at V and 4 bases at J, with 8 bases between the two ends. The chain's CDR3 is CSVPGATGELFF. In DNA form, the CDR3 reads TGCAGCGTTCCAGGGGCCACCGGGGAGCTGTTTTTT.

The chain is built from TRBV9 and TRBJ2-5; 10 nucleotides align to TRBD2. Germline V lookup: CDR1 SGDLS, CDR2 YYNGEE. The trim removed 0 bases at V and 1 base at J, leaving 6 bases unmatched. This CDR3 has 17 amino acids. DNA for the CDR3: TGTGCCAGCAGCGTAGATTCGGAGCGGGGGGGCCAAGAGACCCAGTACTTC. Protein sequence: CASSVDSERGGQETQYF.

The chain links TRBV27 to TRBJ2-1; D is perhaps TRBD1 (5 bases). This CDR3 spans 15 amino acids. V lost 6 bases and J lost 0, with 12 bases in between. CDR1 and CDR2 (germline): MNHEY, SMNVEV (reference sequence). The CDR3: CASSRDSSSYNEQFF. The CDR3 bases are TGTGCCAGCAGCCGAGACAGTAGCTCCTACAATGAGCAGTTCTTC.

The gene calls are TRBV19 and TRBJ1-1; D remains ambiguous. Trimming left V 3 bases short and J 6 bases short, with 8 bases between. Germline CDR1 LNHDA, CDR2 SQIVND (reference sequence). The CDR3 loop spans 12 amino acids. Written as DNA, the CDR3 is TGTGCCAGTAGTATTGGCAGGTCTGAAGCTTTCTTT. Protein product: CASSIGRSEAFF. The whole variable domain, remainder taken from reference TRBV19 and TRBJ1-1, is DGGITQSPKYLFRKEGQNVTLSCEQNLNHDAMYWYRQDPGQGLRLIYYSQIVNDFQKGDIAEGYSVSREKKESFPLTVTSAQKNPTAFYLCASSIGRSEAFFGQGTRLTVV.

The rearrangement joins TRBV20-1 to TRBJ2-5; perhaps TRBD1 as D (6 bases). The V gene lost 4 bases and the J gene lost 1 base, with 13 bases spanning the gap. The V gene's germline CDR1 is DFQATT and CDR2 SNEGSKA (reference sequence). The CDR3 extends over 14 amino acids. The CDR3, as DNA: TGCAGTGCTAAGGCCTTCAGGGGCCAAGAGACCCAGTACTTC. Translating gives CSAKAFRGQETQYF.

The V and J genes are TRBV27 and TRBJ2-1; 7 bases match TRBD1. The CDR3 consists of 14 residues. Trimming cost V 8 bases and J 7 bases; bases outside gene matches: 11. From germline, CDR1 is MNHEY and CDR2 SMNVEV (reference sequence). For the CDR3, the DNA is TGTGCCAGCGCTCATGGCCAGGGGGTGAATGAGCAGTTCTTC. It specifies CASAHGQGVNEQFF.

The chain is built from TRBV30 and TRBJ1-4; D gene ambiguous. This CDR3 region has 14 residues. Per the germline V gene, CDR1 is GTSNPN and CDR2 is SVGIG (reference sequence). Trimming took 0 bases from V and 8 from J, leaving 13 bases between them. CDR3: CAWSVGVGVEKLFF. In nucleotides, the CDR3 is TGTGCCTGGAGTGTAGGCGTAGGAGTAGAAAAACTGTTTTTT.

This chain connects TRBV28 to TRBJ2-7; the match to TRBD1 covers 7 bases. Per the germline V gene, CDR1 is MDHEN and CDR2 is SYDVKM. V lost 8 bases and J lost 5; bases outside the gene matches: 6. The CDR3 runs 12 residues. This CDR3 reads CASRDRGDEQYF. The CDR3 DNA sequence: TGTGCCAGCCGGGACAGAGGCGACGAGCAGTACTTC.

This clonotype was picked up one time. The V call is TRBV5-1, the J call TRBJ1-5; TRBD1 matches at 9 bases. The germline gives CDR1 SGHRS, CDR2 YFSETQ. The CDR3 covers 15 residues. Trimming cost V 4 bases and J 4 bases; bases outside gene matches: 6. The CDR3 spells CASSQGTGSNQPQHF. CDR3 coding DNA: TGCGCCAGCAGCCAGGGGACAGGGAGTAATCAGCCCCAGCATTTT.

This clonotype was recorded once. The CDR3 spells CASSPDRGVNEQFF. In nucleotides, the CDR3 is TGTGCCAGCTCACCGGACAGGGGGGTCAATGAGCAGTTCTTC. The gene calls are TRBV18 and TRBJ2-1; 10 nucleotides agree with TRBD1. V dropped 3 bases and J dropped 6; count of bases not matched to a gene: 2. The CDR3 sequence is 14 residues long. Germline values: CDR1 KGHSH, CDR2 LQKENI.

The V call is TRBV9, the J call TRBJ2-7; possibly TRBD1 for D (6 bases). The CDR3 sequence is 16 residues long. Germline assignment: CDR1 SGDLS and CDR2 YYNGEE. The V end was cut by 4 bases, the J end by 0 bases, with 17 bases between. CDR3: CASSPQGTTLSYEQYF. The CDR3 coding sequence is TGTGCCAGCAGCCCCCAGGGGACCACCCTCTCCTACGAGCAGTACTTC.

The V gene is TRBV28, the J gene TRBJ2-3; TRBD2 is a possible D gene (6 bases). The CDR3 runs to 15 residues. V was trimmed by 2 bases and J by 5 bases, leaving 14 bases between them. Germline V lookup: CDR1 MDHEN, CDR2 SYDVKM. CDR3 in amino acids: CASSLVRENGDTQYF. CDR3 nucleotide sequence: TGTGCCAGCAGTTTAGTCCGGGAGAATGGAGATACGCAGTATTTT.

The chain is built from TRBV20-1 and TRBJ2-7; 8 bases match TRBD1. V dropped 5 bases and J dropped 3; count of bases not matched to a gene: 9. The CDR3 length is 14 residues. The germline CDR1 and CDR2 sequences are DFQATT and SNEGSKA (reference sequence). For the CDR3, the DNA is TGCAGTGCTGGGGCGACAGGGGAGAGCTACGAGCAGTACTTC. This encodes CSAGATGESYEQYF.

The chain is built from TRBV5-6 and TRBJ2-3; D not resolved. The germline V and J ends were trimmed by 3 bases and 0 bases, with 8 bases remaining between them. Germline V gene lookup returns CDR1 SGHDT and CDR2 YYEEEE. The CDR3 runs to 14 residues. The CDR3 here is CASSSGRSTDTQYF. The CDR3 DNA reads TGTGCCAGCAGCTCTGGACGGAGCACAGATACGCAGTATTTT. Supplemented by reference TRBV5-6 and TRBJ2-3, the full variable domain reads DAGVTQSPTHLIKTRGQQVTLRCSPKSGHDTVSWYQQALGQGPQFIFQYYEEEERQRGNFPDRFSGHQFPNYSSELNVNALLLGDSALYLCASSSGRSTDTQYFGPGTRLTVL.